This T cell receptor beta chain originates from a study of CD8+CD57+ T cells in acquired aplastic anemia. Study-level information: Sorted CD4+ and CD8+ cell DNA averaged 3.2 ug. Whole-study findings and limits: CD8+ Simpson's diversity in patients was not significantly different from that in controls. Shared by patients and controls, 25 to 30 CD8+ CDR3s were abundant in patients.

The study profiled TCR beta VDJ and CDR3 using genomic DNA as template. MiXCR was run by TCRdb on the reads, yielding one entry per CDR3 protein. The table shows around 210,000 distinct CDR3 sequences, with approximately 60% occurring only once. Sequencing was done on patients that had shown CD8+CD57+ cell expansion by flow cytometry. CDR3 size: 16 residues. V was pared by 1 base and J by 0 bases, with 13 bases between. In germline, CDR1 is MNHNS, CDR2 SASEGT. The sample holds many counts of this clonotype. Its antigen is not known. The clonotype comes from a human donor with aplastic anemia. The chain links TRBV6-1 to TRBJ2-7, with D maybe TRBD1 (5 bases). The sequenced material came from sorted CD4+, CD8+, or CD8+CD57+ T cells (not recorded which) from PBMCs. The CDR3 DNA follows: TGTGCCAGCAGTGAAGTTTGGGGCCATAGCTCCTACGAGCAGTACTTC. Translated: CASSEVWGHSSYEQYF.